This TCR beta chain was recorded in a study of T-cell memory formation after mild COVID-19 (dated by TCRdb to the early 2020s). Concerning the study at large: Most TCR sequence clusters were specific to one of the two donors. In two donors, T-cell clones that expanded and contracted after mild COVID-19 were tracked by sequencing TCRalpha and TCRbeta repertoires over time. The cohort was made up of two young adult volunteers, one female and one male, who were previously healthy.

Ficoll-Paque density gradient centrifugation was the method used to isolate PBMCs. With respect to this clonotype: Its recognized antigen is unknown. No base qualities exist here, and no much larger clone lies one base off it.

Study-wide conclusions, independent of this receptor: The study covered only a couple of mild cases, and larger cohorts including severe cases with pre-infection samples were considered necessary. The second-wave clones that peaked on day 37 were not confirmed to be SARS-CoV-2 specific. Contracting CD4+ clones turned up mainly in the CM and EM memory subsets, whereas EMRA was where CD8+ clones were enriched. Clones that contracted from day 15 to 85 showed balanced CD4/CD8 phenotypes, whereas a second wave of clones that expanded from day 15 to 37 leaned towards CD4+. Some responding clones were detected in pre-infection memory, which suggested that pre-existing cross-reactive memory T cells had joined the SARS-CoV-2 response.

The listed sequencing device is Illumina NovaSeq 6000. TCRalpha and TCRbeta cDNA libraries were constructed by 5'RACE with constant-segment primers, with sample barcodes and unique molecular identifiers being introduced. RNA was extracted from every sample with Trizol reagent. Libraries were amplified in two PCR steps, with a second sample barcode and Illumina TruSeq adapters added in the second step. Sequencing of libraries was performed on an Illumina NovaSeq with 2 x 150 bp paired-end reads. The original pipeline was this. Reads were demultiplexed and collapsed into UMI-guided consensus sequences with migec v1.2.7. Using mixcr v2.1.11, UMI consensuses were aligned to TRA and TRB V and J templates and then assembled into clonotypes. Clonotypes were classified as expanded or contracted when called significant by both edgeR and NoisET, with noise models trained on biological replicates. For edgeR calls, the cutoffs were a false discovery rate-adjusted p below 0.01 and a log2 fold-change threshold of 1. As an exploratory analysis of dynamics, max-normalized trajectories of the 1000 most abundant clonotypes were examined with PCA combined with hierarchical clustering. Separately sequenced CD4+ and CD8+ repertoires were used to assign the CD4 or CD8 phenotype of responding clones. TCRdb applied fastp at Q25 and MiXCR to the public reads, then kept only in-frame beta chains. CDR3 protein sequences are deduplicated, and each keeps its most common genes and DNA. TCRdb assigned the V and J calls; the authors' analysis was not used. For this sample the table gives about 310,000 distinct CDR3 sequences, of which about 16% were detected only once. The ten largest clonotypes hold roughly 22% of the sample.

The germline V gene specifies SGHAT as CDR1 and FQNNGV as CDR2. The CDR3, cysteine through phenylalanine, is 16 amino acids long. CDR3 DNA is the only sequence kept; it has 48 bases, read in frame from the first base. V loses 1 base at its end and J loses 3 bases; junction bases beyond the gene matches: 3. The TCR originated in a man in his late teens or twenties who had mild COVID-19 (a few samples of this study predate the infection). The sample titles of this study are shuffled in the database, so cell type and time point are left out; the donor was told from shared clones. The rearranged segments are TRBV11-2 and TRBJ1-6; 7 bases in the junction line up with TRBD1. The sample consisted of PBMCs or a T cell subset sorted from them (not recorded which). The CDR3 in this case is CASSLAGTVYNSPLHF. The DNA sequence is given as TGTGCCAGCAGCTTAGCCGGGACAGTCTATAATTCACCCCTCCACTTT.